This entry is about one T cell receptor beta chain. In the original processing: Counts of nucleated cells, estimated from reference gene primer amplification, were obtained. The assay was immunoSEQ multiplex PCR, and TCRdb's table has in-frame clones only and misses some. V and J calls plus clone size are reproduced from that table; the DNA served to infer D and trimming. Of around 190,000 clones listed, roughly 81% are singletons. Germline lookup yields CDR1 SGHTS and CDR2 YDEGEE. CDR3 length: 14 residues. After removal of 4 bases from V and 1 base from J, the junction contained 4 bases not matched to a gene. This specimen belongs to a study of blood T cell repertoires in COVID-19. Study background: The United States, Italy and Spain supplied acute and convalescent COVID-19 samples.

Sequencing used peripheral blood. The chain recombines TRBV5-8 with TRBJ2-7; the match to TRBD1 covers 8 bases. The sequence came from a woman of 80 years or more with acute or convalescent COVID-19. The CDR3 nucleotides are TGTGCCAGCAGCCCGGGGACAGGTTCCTACGAGCAGTACTTC. Its protein is CASSPGTGSYEQYF.